This entry concerns a single T cell receptor (beta chain). Per the original methods: Counts of nucleated cells, estimated from reference gene primer amplification, were obtained. Clones were sequenced by immunoSEQ multiplex PCR, and TCRdb holds only the in-frame ones, with some missing. V, J and clone size derive from that table, while D and trimming were established from the DNA sequence. This sample carries under 75,000 clones, 76% of them seen once, and the ten largest clones take roughly 47%. The sample comes from a study of blood T cell repertoires in COVID-19. Overall study: Sites in the United States, Italy and Spain provided acute and convalescent COVID-19 samples. The analysed material was cDNA or gDNA that came from T cells, B-cell-depleted T cells, or PBMCs.

The sequencing input was peripheral blood. The receptor's source is a woman over 75 with acute or convalescent COVID-19.

As DNA, the CDR3 is TGTGCCAGCTCACCGGCTCGGGGACAGGGAGGAGAGACCCAGTACTTC. Translation gives CASSPARGQGGETQYF. This sequence joins TRBV18 and TRBJ2-5; TRBD1 aligns across 9 bases. With 3 bases clipped from V and 4 bases from J, the junction kept 9 bases outside the gene matches. There are 16 residues in the CDR3. CDR1 is KGHSH, CDR2 LQKENI, per germline.